This TCR beta chain was identified in a study of CD8 T cells in ankylosing spondylitis. The CDR3 is 14 residues long. Trimming removed 3 bases at V and 6 bases at J, with 11 bases between. TCRdb redid the calling of the 5' RACE reads with MiXCR, one entry per CDR3 protein. The data contain 150,000 to 200,000 distinct CDR3 sequences, roughly 12% of them seen just once; the ten biggest clones take up 29%. This clonotype has a single count. The TCR comes from a male donor with ankylosing spondylitis or in good health (not recorded which). Sequences were obtained from blood, either unsorted or a sorted T cell fraction (not recorded which). The genes are TRBV12-3 or TRBV12-4 and TRBJ2-2; D perhaps matches TRBD1 (5 bases). CDR3 sequence reads: CASSFLGVPGELFF. In DNA, the CDR3 is TGTGCCAGCAGTTTCTTAGGGGTCCCCGGGGAGCTGTTTTTT.